The 32 T cell receptor beta chains below come from one sample, sequenced in a study of tumor-infiltrating lymphocytes in primary liver carcinoma. Unsorted whole blood yielded blood RNA, and germline DNA was extracted as well. Making TCR beta cDNA involved 400 to 600 ng total RNA and a constant-region primer. For TCR beta, libraries were produced by three nested multiplex PCR rounds using slightly modified ARM-PCR. PCR rounds one and two used TRBV1-TRBV30 forward primers with a C-beta reverse primer for 9 to 10 cycles each. TCRdb called the multiplex PCR reads again in MiXCR, with one record for every CDR3 protein. The sample holds a few hundred thousand distinct CDR3 sequences, nearly 60% seen once. The specimen sequenced was peripheral blood. The origin of the receptors is a woman under 40 with primary liver carcinoma and hepatitis B virus infection.

This clonotype was seen just once. The chain recombines TRBV28 with TRBJ2-2, with 7 bases matching TRBD1. The CDR3 length is 13 residues. Losses at the gene ends were 10 bases for V and 5 bases for J; bases not matched to a gene: 7. Germline assignment: CDR1 MDHEN and CDR2 SYDVKM. The chain's CDR3 is CATKGGWTGELFF. CDR3 DNA: TGTGCCACAAAAGGGGGCTGGACCGGGGAGCTGTTTTTT.

This chain connects TRBV6-2 or TRBV6-3 to TRBJ2-3; D may be TRBD2 (5 bases). The CDR3 sequence is 18 residues long. Germline-derived CDR1 and CDR2 are MNHEY and SVGEGT. The V end lost 0 bases, the J end lost 0 bases, and 16 bases lay between the germline ends. Here the CDR3 DNA reads TGTGCCAGCAGTTACTCTGCGGGTTCTAGCAGAAGCACAGATACGCAGTATTTT. It encodes CASSYSAGSSRSTDTQYF.

Remarks on this clonotype: An end of the junction differs from the germline gene, which may be a read error. The CDR3 reads CTSSYLPSRPYNEQFF. The CDR3 nucleotides are TGTACCAGCAGTTACTTGCCTTCCCGGCCCTACAATGAGCAGTTCTTC. This rearrangement joins TRBV6-5 to TRBJ2-1; D is undetermined. Germline CDR1 MNHEY, CDR2 SVGAGI. The CDR3 spans 16 residues.

The J gene is TRBJ2-1, the V gene TRBV24-1; D is unclear. Trimming pared 0 bases from V and 9 bases from J, leaving 8 bases between. The CDR3 spans 13 residues. The germline V gene encodes CDR1 KGHDR and CDR2 SFDVKD. The CDR3 bases are TGTGCCACCAGTGATTTGTTTGATACTGAGCAGTTCTTC. Translation gives CATSDLFDTEQFF.

With respect to this clonotype: An end of the junction does not agree with germline; a read error may underlie this. The gene calls are TRBV5-1 and TRBJ2-5; 9 bases align to TRBD1. Germline CDR1 is SGHRS and CDR2 is YFSETQ. The CDR3 spans 15 residues. The CDR3 DNA reads as TGCGCCAGCAGCCCCGGGACAGGGCGCCAAGAGACCCAGTGCTTC. It encodes CASSPGTGRQETQCF.

In this sample, this clonotype turned up a few times. The chain recombines TRBV5-4 with TRBJ1-2; possibly TRBD1 for D (6 bases). CDR1 and CDR2 from the germline V gene are SGHNT and YYREEE (reference sequence). The CDR3 contains 15 residues. Trimming took off 5 bases at V and 0 bases at J, with 14 bases between the two ends. The CDR3 DNA is TGTGCCAGCAGGCCTGGGACACAATCTAACTATGGCTACACCTTC. As protein: CASRPGTQSNYGYTF. Using reference TRBV5-4 and TRBJ1-2 for the parts outside the CDR3, the full variable domain is ETGVTQSPTHLIKTRGQQVTLRCSSQSGHNTVSWYQQALGQGPQFIFQYYREEENGRGNFPPRFSGLQFPNYSSELNVNALELDDSALYLCASRPGTQSNYGYTFGSGTRLTVV.

Details on this clonotype: This may be a read error, as it is one base from a much larger clone. The V and J genes are TRBV6-5 and TRBJ2-3; the match to TRBD2 covers 7 bases. V was pared by 4 bases and J by 8 bases, with 6 bases of the junction left unmatched. This CDR3 contains 13 residues. From germline, CDR1 is MNHEY and CDR2 SVGAGI. CDR3 sequence (DNA): TGTGCCAGCAGTTTTTCGTCGGGGGGTACGCAGTATTTT. It is translated as CASSFSSGGTQYF.

This clonotype was seen a few times. V usage is TRBV5-8 and J usage is TRBJ2-3; D gene unclear. The CDR3 has 13 amino acids. Trimming left V 2 bases short and J 2 bases short, with 6 bases between. CDR1 is SGHTS, CDR2 YDEGEE, per germline. For the CDR3, the DNA is TGTGCCAGCAGCTTCGGTACCACAGATACGCAGTATTTT. This translates into CASSFGTTDTQYF.

Ten or more counts support this clonotype. This sequence joins TRBV12-3 or TRBV12-4 and TRBJ1-1; weak D call: TRBD1 (5 bases). The CDR3 is made up of 14 amino acids. Trimming pared 7 bases from V and 5 bases from J, leaving 17 bases between. CDR3 in DNA: TGTGCCAGCATCCCCGGGGCAGGGAAGACTGAAGCTTTCTTT. Protein: CASIPGAGKTEAFF.

This clonotype was observed at least ten times. V is TRBV29-1 and J is TRBJ2-5; 8 bases align to TRBD1. In germline, CDR1 is SQVTM, CDR2 ANQGSEA. The CDR3 is 12 amino acids. Trimming cost V 7 bases and J 5 bases; bases outside gene matches: 6. The CDR3 region is CSGRTGGETQYF. CDR3 sequence (DNA): TGCAGCGGACGAACAGGGGGGGAGACCCAGTACTTC. Full variable domain (rest looked up from reference TRBV29-1 and TRBJ2-5): SAVISQKPSRDICQRGTSLTIQCQVDSQVTMMFWYRQQPGQSLTLIATANQGSEATYESGFVIDKFPISRPNLTFSTLTVSNMSPEDSSIYLCSGRTGGETQYFGPGTRLLVL.

Remarks on this clonotype: The missing conserved phenylalanine or tryptophan at the end of this CDR3 makes a read error likely. The CDR3 loop is CASSKSRTSVYNEQFL. The CDR3, as DNA: TGTGCCAGCAGCAAAAGCCGGACTAGCGTCTACAATGAGCAGTTCCTC. The rearrangement uses TRBV11-1 and TRBJ2-1; 9 nucleotides match TRBD2. The germline V gene encodes CDR1 SGHAT and CDR2 FQDESV (reference sequence). This CDR3 has 16 residues. V dropped 5 bases and J dropped 3; count of bases not matched to a gene: 8.

This clonotype was seen repeatedly, ten times or more. The J gene is TRBJ2-3, the V gene TRBV11-2; weak D call: TRBD2 (5 bases). V dropped 0 bases and J dropped 3 bases, with 7 bases sitting between them. CDR3 length equals 14 residues. The germline V gene has CDR1 SGHAT and CDR2 FQNNGV. The CDR3 loop reads CASSLEAGTDTQYF. The CDR3 DNA reads as TGTGCCAGCAGCTTAGAGGCGGGTACAGATACGCAGTATTTT.

This chain uses TRBV4-1 with TRBJ1-3; D remains ambiguous. The CDR3 runs to 14 residues. The germline CDR1 and CDR2 sequences are MGHRA and YSYEKL. V lost 1 base and J lost 9, with 13 bases in between. Here the CDR3 reads CASSQAATGPTIYF. The CDR3 DNA sequence: TGCGCCAGCAGCCAAGCAGCAACCGGACCCACCATATATTTT.

This clonotype was observed a handful of times. One junction end disagrees with the germline gene, perhaps due to a read error. The rearrangement uses TRBV11-3 and TRBJ2-1, with D perhaps TRBD1 or TRBD2 (5 bases each). CDR1 SGHNT and CDR2 YENEEA come from the germline V gene. This CDR3 region has 14 residues. Here the CDR3 reads CASSSEGSYNEQFF. CDR3 nucleotide sequence: TGTGCCAGCAGCTCCGAGGGGTCCTACAATGAGCAATTCTTC.

To note about this clonotype: The junction and the germline gene differ at one end; a read error may be behind it. J is TRBJ1-4 and V is TRBV12-3 or TRBV12-4, with 7 bases matching TRBD1. This CDR3 region has 15 residues. The CDR3 bases are TGTGCCAGCAGTGTGAGACAGGGCGGTAATGAAGAACTGTTTTTT. Translated: CASSVRQGGNEELFF.

To note about this clonotype: This clone may be a read error of a much larger clone one base away. This chain links TRBV6-5 with TRBJ2-7; TRBD2 matches 10 bases. V was pared by 7 bases and J by 6 bases, with 9 bases of the junction left unmatched. The germline gives CDR1 MNHEY, CDR2 SVGAGI. The CDR3 is 14 residues long. The CDR3 sequence is CASKTSGRAVEQYF. The CDR3 coding sequence is TGTGCCAGCAAGACGAGCGGGAGGGCAGTCGAGCAGTACTTC.

V is TRBV28 and J is TRBJ2-3; 7 bases agree with TRBD1. This CDR3 has 13 amino acids. V was pared by 6 bases and J by 8 bases, with 8 bases of the junction left unmatched. Germline V gene sequence: CDR1 MDHEN, CDR2 SYDVKM. CDR3 bases: TGTGCCAGCAGCCCAAAACAGGGGAGTACGCAGTATTTT. As protein: CASSPKQGSTQYF.

This chain connects TRBV4-3 to TRBJ2-2, with 10 nucleotides matching TRBD2. With V trimmed by 0 bases and J by 6 bases, 1 base remained unmatched. The V gene's germline CDR1 is LGHNA and CDR2 YSLEER. This CDR3 has 15 residues. CDR3 bases: TGCGCCAGCAGCCAAGATCTAGCGGGAGCCGGGGAGCTGTTTTTT. It translates to CASSQDLAGAGELFF.

As for this clonotype: One end of the junction is discordant with germline, which a read error may explain. The chain uses TRBV5-5 and TRBJ1-5; D remains unclear. The CDR3 covers 15 residues. Germline assignment: CDR1 SGHKS and CDR2 YYEKEE (reference sequence). The CDR3 loop reads CASSLASRSNQLQHF. In DNA, the CDR3 is TGTGCCAGCAGCTTGGCATCGCGGAGCAATCAGCTCCAGCATTTT.

This clonotype showed up just a few times. The V call is TRBV10-3, the J call TRBJ1-1, with 8 bases lining up with TRBD1. J was trimmed by 7 bases and V by 6 bases; bases with no gene match: 10. The CDR3 is 14 amino acids. Germline assignment: CDR1 ENHRY and CDR2 SYGVKD. The CDR3 region is CAISLTGDDGEAFF. CDR3 nucleotide sequence: TGTGCCATCAGCTTGACAGGGGATGACGGTGAAGCTTTCTTT.

Only a few counts were recorded for this clonotype. J is TRBJ2-3 and V is TRBV7-9; 10 bases align to TRBD1. This CDR3 is 13 amino acids long. Germline CDR1 and CDR2: SEHNR and FQNEAQ (reference sequence). Trimming took 11 bases from V and 3 from J; bases not matched to a gene: 5. CDR3 bases: TGTGCCCAAGACAGGGGGCTGACAGATACGCAGTATTTT. Its protein is CAQDRGLTDTQYF.

The chain employs TRBV29-1 and TRBJ1-1; D is unclear. Trimming cost V 8 bases and J 0 bases, with 10 bases left between them. Germline CDR1 and CDR2: SQVTM and ANQGSEA. The length of the CDR3 is 12 residues. The CDR3 region is CSIGRVNTEAFF. The CDR3 nucleotides are TGCAGCATAGGACGGGTGAACACTGAAGCTTTCTTT.

The chain has TRBV6-1 and TRBJ2-3, with 8 bases fitting TRBD1. After removal of 10 bases from V and 0 bases from J, the junction contained 12 bases not matched to a gene. CDR3 length: 16 amino acids. Germline lookup yields CDR1 MNHNS and CDR2 SASEGT. The CDR3 DNA sequence: TGTGCCATCGAGAGATCAGGGACAGGAAGCACAGATACGCAGTATTTT. This translates into CAIERSGTGSTDTQYF.

Turning to this clonotype: One junction end disagrees with the germline gene, perhaps due to a read error. The J gene is TRBJ2-1, the V gene TRBV28; maybe TRBD1 (6 bases). The germline gives CDR1 MDHEN, CDR2 SYDVKM. The CDR3 is 16 residues long. The CDR3 reads CTSSFEGWQGWNEQSF. CDR3 in DNA: TGTACCAGCAGTTTCGAGGGGTGGCAGGGGTGGAATGAGCAGTCCTTC. The complete variable domain, with remaining parts taken from reference TRBV28 and TRBJ2-1, reads DVKVTQSSRYLVKRTGEKVFLECVQDMDHENMFWYRQDPGLGLRLIYFSYDVKMKEKGDIPEGYSVSREKKERFSLILESASTNQTSMYLCTSSFEGWQGWNEQSFGPGTRLTVL.

The rearrangement joins TRBV6-2 or TRBV6-3 to TRBJ2-5; D is perhaps TRBD1 (5 bases). The V gene's germline CDR1 is MNHEY and CDR2 SVGEGT. The CDR3 runs to 12 residues. The CDR3 coding sequence is TGTGCTAGCTCCACGACAGAAGAGACCCAGTACTTC. Translation: CASSTTEETQYF.

On this clonotype: The junction differs from germline at one of its ends, possibly a read error. V gene TRBV4-2 combines with J gene TRBJ2-1; weak D call: TRBD1 (5 bases). CDR1 is LGHNA, CDR2 YNFKEQ, per germline. The CDR3 consists of 12 residues. The CDR3 here is CVSSHWGGEQFF. CDR3 nucleotide sequence: TGTGTCAGCAGCCATTGGGGCGGAGAGCAGTTCTTT.

This clonotype was counted a few times. The genes are TRBV12-3 or TRBV12-4 and TRBJ1-5; the D gene is possibly TRBD1 (5 bases). This CDR3 is 11 amino acids long. Between the trimmed V and J ends, which lost 3 bases and 11 bases, there was a span of 8 bases. CDR3 protein: CASSFRQTQHF. The CDR3 DNA sequence: TGTGCCAGCAGTTTTCGACAGACCCAGCATTTT.

This clonotype occurred a few times. The V gene is TRBV14, the J gene TRBJ2-5; D possibly corresponds to TRBD2 (6 bases). Germline V lookup: CDR1 SGHDN, CDR2 FVKESK. CDR3 length: 16 amino acids. The V gene lost 4 bases and the J gene lost 0 bases, with 15 bases spanning the gap. The CDR3 DNA follows: TGTGCCAGCAGCCGAAATCGGGGGACGTACCAAGAGACCCAGTACTTC. Protein product: CASSRNRGTYQETQYF.

This clonotype was picked up one time. Here the CDR3 DNA reads TGTGCCAGCTGCCAGGGACACCCAACAGCAGACGAGCAGTACTTC. Amino acid sequence: CASCQGHPTADEQYF. V and J are TRBV5-6 and TRBJ2-7; D may be TRBD1 (6 bases). The CDR3 is 15 residues long. Germline values: CDR1 SGHDT, CDR2 YYEEEE. Trimming shortened V by 7 bases and J by 5 bases, and 22 bases separated the two germline ends.

The rearrangement joins TRBV5-1 to TRBJ1-1; 8 bases fit TRBD1. Unmatched junction bases numbered 9, after V lost 4 bases and J lost 4 bases. This CDR3 region has 15 residues. Germline-derived CDR1 and CDR2 are SGHRS and YFSETQ. CDR3 in amino acids: CASSNERTGRTEAFF. The CDR3 DNA follows: TGCGCCAGCAGCAACGAACGGACAGGGCGCACTGAAGCTTTCTTT.

The rearrangement uses TRBV6-4 and TRBJ1-1, with TRBD1 matching 9 bases. The CDR3 totals 14 residues. Looked up from germline, CDR1 is MRHNA and CDR2 is SNTAGT. With 7 bases clipped from V and 8 bases from J, the junction kept 11 bases outside the gene matches. CDR3 coding DNA: TGTGCCAGCACCCTAGTCCCGGGACAGGGAGAAGCTTTCTTT. It yields the protein CASTLVPGQGEAFF.

This clonotype was detected a few times. At one boundary the junction diverges from the germline segment, which might be a read error. The V gene is TRBV5-1, the J gene TRBJ2-5, with 7 nucleotides matching TRBD1. Germline V gene lookup returns CDR1 SGHRS and CDR2 YFSETQ. There are 14 residues in the CDR3. The CDR3 nucleotides are TGTGCCAGCAGCACCCGGACAGGACAAGAGACCCAGTACTTC. This codes for CASSTRTGQETQYF.